This T cell receptor (beta chain) originates from a study of shared clonotypes between healthy human individuals. General study results and limits: Represented diversity, genetic and exposure-history alike, was limited by few donors. Compared with clonotypes that all four donors shared, non-shared clonotypes had lower generation probabilities. Several donors held about 5% of naive CD4 clonotypes in common.

Terminally differentiated effector memory CD45RA+ cells were excluded from the naive CD8 cells, which were CD45RO-negative and positively selected for CCR7. Turning to this clone: Its cognate antigen is unknown.

Per germline, CDR1 MNHEY and CDR2 SVGAGI. The CDR3 contains 15 residues. The V end was cut by 0 bases, the J end by 3 bases, with 9 bases between. Sequenced by immunoSEQ multiplex PCR; TCRdb stores in-frame clones only, minus some. Seen here are about 1,800,000 clones, less than 95% observed once, and the top ten hold 0.9% to 1.5%. The sequenced sample was naive CD8+ T cells sorted from blood. This sequence joins TRBV6-5 and TRBJ2-1, with a possible D match to TRBD2 (5 bases). This receptor was obtained from a man aged 18-30 years in good health. Here the CDR3 DNA reads TGTGCCAGCAGTTACTCCGGGGAACTCTACAATGAGCAGTTCTTC. Translation: CASSYSGELYNEQFF.